The next 5 T cell receptor beta chains were all read from a single sample in a study of cytomegalovirus exposure and HLA in healthy donors. The primer mix had 60 Vbeta and 13 Jbeta primers. The protocol was immunoSEQ multiplex PCR, while the TCRdb copy is restricted to in-frame clones and leaves out a portion. This repertoire shows some 110,000 clones, around 75% found once; its top ten account for about 4.9%. The sample consisted of PBMCs. The receptors were gathered from a man between 60 and 70 years old in good health and CMV-seropositive.

The chain uses TRBV10-3 and TRBJ2-7, with 7 bases fitting TRBD2. Looked up from germline, CDR1 is ENHRY and CDR2 is SYGVKD. V gave up 4 bases and J gave up 2 bases; unmatched junction bases: 11. CDR3 length: 16 amino acids. CDR3 sequence (DNA): TGTGCCATCAGTGGTCCGGGAAAGCGGGGACCCTACGAGCAGTACTTC. Translation: CAISGPGKRGPYEQYF.

This sequence joins TRBV19 and TRBJ1-4; TRBD1 is a possible D gene (5 bases). Trimming took 5 bases from V and 4 from J, leaving 8 bases between them. This CDR3 contains 13 residues. Germline V gene data show CDR1 as LNHDA and CDR2 as SQIVND (reference sequence). Here the CDR3 reads CASSAQGNEKLFF. The CDR3, as DNA: TGTGCCAGTAGTGCGCAGGGTAATGAAAAACTGTTTTTT. Combining the CDR3 with reference TRBV19 and TRBJ1-4 gives the whole variable domain DGGITQSPKYLFRKEGQNVTLSCEQNLNHDAMYWYRQDPGQGLRLIYYSQIVNDFQKGDIAEGYSVSREKKESFPLTVTSAQKNPTAFYLCASSAQGNEKLFFGSGTQLSVL.

The sample holds one count of this clone. The chain is built from TRBV9 and TRBJ2-3; 9 nucleotides align to TRBD2. V gave up 7 bases and J gave up 3 bases; unmatched junction bases: 6. The CDR3 is 14 amino acids. CDR1 and CDR2 from the germline V gene are SGDLS and YYNGEE. The DNA for the CDR3 is TGTGCCAGCGAAGCGGGGGGTATTACAGATACGCAGTATTTT. Amino acids: CASEAGGITDTQYF. The full variable domain, with the rest looked up from reference TRBV9 and TRBJ2-3, is DSGVTQTPKHLITATGQRVTLRCSPRSGDLSVYWYQQSLDQGLQFLIQYYNGEERAKGNILERFSAQQFPDLHSELNLSSLELGDSALYFCASEAGGITDTQYFGPGTRLTVL.

The chain employs TRBV5-1 and TRBJ2-7; D might be TRBD1 (5 bases). CDR3 length: 16 residues. Germline V gives CDR1 SGHRS, CDR2 YFSETQ. V was clipped by 2 bases and J by 0 bases, with 15 bases between them. CDR3 residues: CASSFIGRALSYEQYF. CDR3 sequence (DNA): TGCGCCAGCAGCTTTATTGGCAGGGCCCTCTCCTACGAGCAGTACTTC.

The V call is TRBV2, the J call TRBJ2-1, with 8 bases lining up with TRBD2. The CDR3 loop spans 15 amino acids. CDR1 and CDR2 (germline): SNHLY, FYNNEI. V lost 6 bases and J lost 11; bases outside the gene matches: 15. CDR3 loop: CASSPGGGQVVQQFF. The CDR3 DNA sequence: TGTGCCAGCAGCCCCGGGGGGGGTCAGGTCGTGCAGCAGTTCTTC.